The clone carrying this TCR beta chain was observed a few times. Its antigen is unidentified. This sample is part of a study of T cells in Graves' hyperthyroidism and ophthalmopathy. General study findings and limits: In blood, most of the thyroid clonotypes expanded above 0.001 were also present. Ophthalmopathy, as predicted by the model, came a median 6.5 months after the prediction.

Hyperthyroidism in the patients, aged 18 to 65, was newly diagnosed and under 2 months in duration. RNA transcripts provided the source from which TCR beta CDR3 regions were amplified. TCR CDR3 underwent first-round RT-PCR with the HTBI primer set. TCRdb analysed the multiplex PCR reads with MiXCR anew, one entry per CDR3 protein. In the table there are some 460,000 distinct CDR3 sequences, about 15% of which are singletons. This CDR3 is 15 amino acids long. V gave up 1 base and J gave up 3 bases, with 13 bases separating them. The germline gives CDR1 SGHTA, CDR2 FQGNSA. The sample was blood. This sequence was found in a woman between 18 and 29 years old with Graves' hyperthyroidism. This chain joins TRBV7-2 and TRBJ2-7; the D call may be TRBD1 or TRBD2 (5 bases each). CDR3 bases: TGTGCCAGCAGCTTAGTTCGGGGCGGATACTACGAGCAGTACTTC. It is translated as CASSLVRGGYYEQYF. Supplemented by reference TRBV7-2 and TRBJ2-7, the full variable domain reads GAGVSQSPSNKVTEKGKDVELRCDPISGHTALYWYRQSLGQGLEFLIYFQGNSAPDKSGLPSDRFSAERTGGSVSTLTIQRTQQEDSAVYLCASSLVRGGYYEQYFGPGTRLTVT.